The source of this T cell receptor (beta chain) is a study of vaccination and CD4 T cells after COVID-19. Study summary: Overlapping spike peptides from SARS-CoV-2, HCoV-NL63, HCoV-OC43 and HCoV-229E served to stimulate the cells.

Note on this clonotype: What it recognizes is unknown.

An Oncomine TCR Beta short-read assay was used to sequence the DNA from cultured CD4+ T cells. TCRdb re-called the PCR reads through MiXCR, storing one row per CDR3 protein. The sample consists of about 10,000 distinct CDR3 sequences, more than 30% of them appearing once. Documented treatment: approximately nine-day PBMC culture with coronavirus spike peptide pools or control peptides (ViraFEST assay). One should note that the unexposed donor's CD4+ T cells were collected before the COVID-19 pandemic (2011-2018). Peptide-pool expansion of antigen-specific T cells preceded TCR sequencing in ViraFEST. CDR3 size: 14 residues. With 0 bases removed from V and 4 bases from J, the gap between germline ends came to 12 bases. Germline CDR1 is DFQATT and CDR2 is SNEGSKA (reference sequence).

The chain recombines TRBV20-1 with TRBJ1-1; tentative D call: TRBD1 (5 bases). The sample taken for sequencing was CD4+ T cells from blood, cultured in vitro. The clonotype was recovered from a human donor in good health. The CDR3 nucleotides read TGCAGTGCTAGAGATGGGGGTGGGTTCACTGAAGCTTTCTTT. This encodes CSARDGGGFTEAFF.